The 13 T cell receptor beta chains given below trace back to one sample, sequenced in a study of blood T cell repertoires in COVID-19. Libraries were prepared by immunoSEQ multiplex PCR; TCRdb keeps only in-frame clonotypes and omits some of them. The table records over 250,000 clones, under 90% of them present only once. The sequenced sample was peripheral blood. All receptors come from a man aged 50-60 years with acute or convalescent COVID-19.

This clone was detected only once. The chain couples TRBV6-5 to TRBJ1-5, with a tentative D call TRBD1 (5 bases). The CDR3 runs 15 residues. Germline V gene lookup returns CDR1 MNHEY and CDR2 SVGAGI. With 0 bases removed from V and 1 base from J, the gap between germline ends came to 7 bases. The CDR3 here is CASSYSRTSNQPQHF. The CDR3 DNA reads TGTGCCAGCAGTTACTCAAGGACAAGCAATCAGCCCCAGCATTTT.

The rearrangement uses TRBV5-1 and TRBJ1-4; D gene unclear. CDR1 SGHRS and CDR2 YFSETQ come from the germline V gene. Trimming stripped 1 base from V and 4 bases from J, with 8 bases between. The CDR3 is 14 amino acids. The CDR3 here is CASSLNSGNEKLFF. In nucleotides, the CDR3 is TGCGCCAGCAGCTTGAACAGTGGTAATGAAAAACTGTTTTTT.

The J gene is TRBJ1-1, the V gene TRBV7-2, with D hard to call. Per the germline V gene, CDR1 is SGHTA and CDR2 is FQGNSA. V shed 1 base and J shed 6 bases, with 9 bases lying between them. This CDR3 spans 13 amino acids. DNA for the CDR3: TGTGCCAGCAGCTTAGAGGCGGAAGCTGAAGCTTTCTTT. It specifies CASSLEAEAEAFF.

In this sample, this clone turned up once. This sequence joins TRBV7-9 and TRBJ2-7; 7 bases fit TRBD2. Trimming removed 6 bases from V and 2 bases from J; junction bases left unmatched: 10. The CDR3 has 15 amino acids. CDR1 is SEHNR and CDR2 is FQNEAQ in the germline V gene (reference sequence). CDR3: CASSSLRGDPYEQYF. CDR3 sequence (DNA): TGTGCCAGCAGTTCCCTCCGGGGGGACCCCTACGAGCAGTACTTC.

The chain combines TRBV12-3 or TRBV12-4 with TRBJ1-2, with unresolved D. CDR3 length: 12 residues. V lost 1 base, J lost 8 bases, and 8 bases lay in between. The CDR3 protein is CASSLVGRGYTF. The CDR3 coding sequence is TGTGCCAGCAGTTTAGTGGGGAGGGGCTACACCTTC.

CDR3 region: CASGRVGQFF. In nucleotides, the CDR3 is TGTGCCAGCGGCAGGGTCGGGCAGTTCTTC. The gene calls are TRBV5-6 and TRBJ2-1, with TRBD1 as a possible D gene (5 bases). This CDR3 region has 10 residues. Trimming pared 7 bases from V and 12 bases from J, leaving 11 bases between. Germline V gives CDR1 SGHDT, CDR2 YYEEEE.

This CDR3 reads CASSQGDIRHEEQYF. As DNA, the CDR3 is TGCGCCAGCAGCCAAGGGGACATCCGACACGAAGAGCAGTACTTC. This chain connects TRBV4-1 to TRBJ2-7; maybe TRBD1 (6 bases). V lost 1 base and J lost 7, with 17 bases in between. The CDR3 is made up of 15 amino acids. Germline CDR1 and CDR2: MGHRA and YSYEKL.

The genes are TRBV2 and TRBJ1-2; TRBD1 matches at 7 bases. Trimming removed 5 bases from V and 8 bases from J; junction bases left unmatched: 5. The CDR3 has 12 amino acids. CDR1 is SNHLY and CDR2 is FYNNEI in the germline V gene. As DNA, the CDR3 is TGTGCCAGCAGTCGGGACAGCATGGGCTACACCTTC. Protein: CASSRDSMGYTF.

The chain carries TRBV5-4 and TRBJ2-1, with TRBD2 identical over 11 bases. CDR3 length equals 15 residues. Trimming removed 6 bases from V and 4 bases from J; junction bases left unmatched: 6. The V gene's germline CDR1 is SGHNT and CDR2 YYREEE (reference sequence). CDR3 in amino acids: CASKSSGGPYNEQFF. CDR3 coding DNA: TGTGCCAGCAAGTCTAGCGGGGGGCCTTACAATGAGCAGTTCTTC.

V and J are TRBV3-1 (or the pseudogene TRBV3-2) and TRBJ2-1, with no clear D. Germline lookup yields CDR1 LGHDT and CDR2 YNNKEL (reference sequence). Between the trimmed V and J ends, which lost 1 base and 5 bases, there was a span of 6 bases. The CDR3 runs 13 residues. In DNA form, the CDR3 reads TGTGCCAGCAGCCAAGGACTGGACAATGAGCAGTTCTTC. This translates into CASSQGLDNEQFF.

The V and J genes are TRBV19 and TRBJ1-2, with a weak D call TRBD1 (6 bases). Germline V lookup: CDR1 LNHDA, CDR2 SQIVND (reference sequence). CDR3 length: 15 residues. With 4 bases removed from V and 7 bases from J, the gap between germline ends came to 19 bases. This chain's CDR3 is CASSKARGELFGYTF. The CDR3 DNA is TGTGCCAGTAGTAAGGCCAGGGGCGAGTTGTTTGGCTACACCTTC.

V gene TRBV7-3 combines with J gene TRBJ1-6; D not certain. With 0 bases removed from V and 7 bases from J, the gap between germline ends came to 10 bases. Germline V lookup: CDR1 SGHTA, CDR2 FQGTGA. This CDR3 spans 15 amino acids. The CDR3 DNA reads TGTGCCAGCAGCTTAACATCACCGGGAAATTCACCCCTCCACTTT. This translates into CASSLTSPGNSPLHF.

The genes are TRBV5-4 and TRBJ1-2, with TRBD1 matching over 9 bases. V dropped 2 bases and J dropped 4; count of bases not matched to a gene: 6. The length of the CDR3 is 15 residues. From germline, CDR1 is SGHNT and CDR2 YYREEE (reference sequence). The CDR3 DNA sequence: TGTGCCAGCAGCTTCACAGGGGGCGCGGGCTATGGCTACACCTTC. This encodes CASSFTGGAGYGYTF.